This passage covers 17 T cell receptor beta chains from one sample sequenced in a study of human T cells and chemical hapten exposure. Indicated time point: patch test 1, 2 weeks after DPC sensitization. Described treatment: therapeutic diphenylcyclopropenone sensitization with weekly scalp DPC. TCRdb ran MiXCR on the RACE reads and lists one entry per CDR3 protein. The sample shows more than 65,000 distinct CDR3 sequences, approximately 10% of them seen only once. The specimen was whole blood, collected in connection with sensitization to the hapten diphenylcyclopropenone (DPC). The receptors originated from a woman in her forties or fifties with alopecia areata. Some clones in this sample may be carry-over from other donors' samples.

This clonotype occurred a few times. This chain links TRBV20-1 with TRBJ2-1; 10 nucleotides align to TRBD2. V shed 5 bases and J 8 bases; nucleotides not matched to a gene: 9. Germline loops: CDR1 DFQATT, CDR2 SNEGSKA (reference sequence). There are 14 residues in the CDR3. The CDR3 spells CSALKREGHDEQFF. The DNA for the CDR3 is TGCAGTGCTCTCAAGCGGGAGGGCCACGATGAGCAGTTCTTC.

In this sample, this clonotype turned up a few times. The V gene is TRBV2, the J gene TRBJ2-5; D not certain. V lost 5 bases and J 2 bases, leaving 12 bases between the germline ends. The CDR3 runs 14 residues. Germline V gene sequence: CDR1 SNHLY, CDR2 FYNNEI. Here the CDR3 DNA reads TGTGCCAGCAGTCGCCCATCATATCAAGAGACCCAGTACTTC. Its translation is CASSRPSYQETQYF.

This clonotype was picked up many times. The gene calls are TRBV27 and TRBJ2-5, with 11 bases aligning to TRBD1. With 6 bases clipped from V and 5 bases from J, the junction kept 5 bases outside the gene matches. Germline V gene data show CDR1 as MNHEY and CDR2 as SMNVEV (reference sequence). The CDR3 sequence is 14 residues long. The CDR3, as DNA: TGTGCCAGCAGACGGACAGGGGGCTGGGAGACCCAGTACTTC. The encoded protein is CASRRTGGWETQYF.

This clonotype has a single count. The chain has TRBV29-1 and TRBJ1-1, with 9 nucleotides matching TRBD1. The germline gives CDR1 SQVTM, CDR2 ANQGSEA. The V segment lost 4 bases and the J segment 5 bases; nucleotides outside the gene matches: 5. The CDR3 loop spans 13 amino acids. CDR3 coding DNA: TGCAGCGTTGTACAGGGGGCTCGAACTGAAGCTTTCTTT. It is translated as CSVVQGARTEAFF.

The genes are TRBV3-1 and TRBJ1-1; perhaps TRBD1 as D (6 bases). The CDR3 totals 14 residues. Trimming pared 4 bases from V and 3 bases from J, leaving 12 bases between. Germline V lookup: CDR1 LGHDT, CDR2 YNNKEL (reference sequence). The DNA of the CDR3 is TGTGCCAGCAGCCCGCTTCCAGGGGACACTGAAGCTTTCTTT. Translation: CASSPLPGDTEAFF.

This clonotype was observed at least ten times. This chain links TRBV7-8 with TRBJ2-3, with TRBD2 identical over 14 bases. This CDR3 has 18 residues. J was trimmed by 5 bases and V by 4 bases; bases with no gene match: 11. CDR1 SGHVS and CDR2 FQNEAQ come from the germline V gene. CDR3 protein: CASSSGLAGGGVVDTQYF. CDR3 bases: TGTGCCAGCAGCTCAGGACTAGCGGGAGGAGGGGTAGTAGATACGCAGTATTTT.

Of note for this clonotype: The junction shows a germline mismatch at one end, possibly a read error. The chain employs TRBV11-2 and TRBJ1-6, with a possible D match to TRBD1 (6 bases). Germline V lookup: CDR1 SGHAT, CDR2 FQNNGV. The CDR3 length is 14 residues. CDR3 sequence: CVSSWGAPPLPLHF. The CDR3 DNA sequence: TGTGTCAGCAGCTGGGGGGCCCCTCCTTTACCCCTCCACTTT.

Only a few counts were recorded for this clonotype. The genes are TRBV2 and TRBJ1-5; D not resolved. The length of the CDR3 is 15 residues. CDR1 SNHLY and CDR2 FYNNEI come from the germline V gene. V dropped 8 bases and J dropped 0 bases, with 14 bases sitting between them. The CDR3 sequence: CASLAGLYSNQPQHF. In DNA form, the CDR3 reads TGTGCCAGCCTGGCGGGGTTATATAGCAATCAGCCCCAGCATTTT. Complete variable domain (other parts from reference TRBV2 and TRBJ1-5): EPEVTQTPSHQVTQMGQEVILRCVPISNHLYFYWYRQILGQKVEFLVSFYNNEISEKSEIFDDQFSVERPDGSNFTLKIRSTKLEDSAMYFCASLAGLYSNQPQHFGDGTRLSIL.

This clonotype was observed at least ten times. This chain links TRBV19 with TRBJ2-4; 8 nucleotides match TRBD1. This CDR3 spans 14 amino acids. Per germline, CDR1 LNHDA and CDR2 SQIVND (reference sequence). With 8 bases clipped from V and 3 bases from J, the junction kept 6 bases outside the gene matches. The chain's CDR3 is CASSPTGGKNIQYF. In DNA, the CDR3 is TGTGCCAGTTCCCCCACAGGGGGCAAAAACATTCAGTACTTC.

The chain links TRBV5-6 to TRBJ1-1, with 8 bases matching TRBD1. V lost 0 bases, J lost 11 bases, and 15 bases stayed unmatched. The CDR3 totals 16 residues. The germline gives CDR1 SGHDT, CDR2 YYEEEE. CDR3 loop: CASSLGGQGRSRSAFF. The CDR3, as DNA: TGTGCCAGCAGCTTGGGCGGACAGGGTCGTTCCAGATCGGCTTTCTTT. Full variable domain (missing parts from reference TRBV5-6 and TRBJ1-1): DAGVTQSPTHLIKTRGQQVTLRCSPKSGHDTVSWYQQALGQGPQFIFQYYEEEERQRGNFPDRFSGHQFPNYSSELNVNALLLGDSALYLCASSLGGQGRSRSAFFGQGTRLTVV.

This clonotype was found a few times. CDR3 sequence: CASSYAGRGEQFF. CDR3 bases: TGTGCCAGCAGTTACGCGGGGCGGGGTGAGCAGTTCTTC. V usage is TRBV6-2 or TRBV6-3 and J usage is TRBJ2-1; TRBD2 is a possible D gene (6 bases). CDR3 length: 13 residues. The V gene's germline CDR1 is MNHEY and CDR2 SVGEGT. Trimming removed 2 bases from V and 9 bases from J, with 11 bases in between.

The J gene is TRBJ1-2, the V gene TRBV4-2; TRBD1 is a possible D gene (6 bases). CDR3 length equals 15 residues. Germline CDR1 LGHNA, CDR2 YNFKEQ. The ends were cut back, 1 base at V and 5 bases at J, with 14 bases in the middle. CDR3 sequence (DNA): TGTGCCAGCAGCCAAGCGTATGGACAGAGGTATGGCTACACCTTC. Its protein is CASSQAYGQRYGYTF.

The chain is built from TRBV7-3 and TRBJ2-7, with D tentatively TRBD2 (6 bases). Trimming pared 3 bases from V and 0 bases from J, leaving 9 bases between. CDR1 and CDR2 from the germline V gene are SGHTA and FQGTGA. This CDR3 is built from 14 residues. CDR3 loop: CASSFDGSSYEQYF. The CDR3 DNA sequence: TGTGCCAGCAGCTTCGACGGGAGCTCCTACGAGCAGTACTTC.

The sample holds a few counts of this clonotype. Lacking the conserved final phenylalanine or tryptophan, this CDR3 likely reflects a read error. The chain joins TRBV7-3 to TRBJ2-5; 9 bases are shared with TRBD2. CDR3 length: 15 amino acids. Unmatched junction bases numbered 2, after V lost 2 bases and J lost 1 base. Germline V CDR1 and CDR2: SGHTA, FQGTGA. As DNA, the CDR3 is TGTGCCAGCAGCTTAGGACTAGCGCCCCAAGAGACCCAGTACTTA. Amino acid sequence: CASSLGLAPQETQYL.

Many counts were recorded for this clonotype. The rearrangement uses TRBV20-1 and TRBJ2-4; 8 nucleotides line up with TRBD2. V lost 4 bases and J lost 0; bases outside the gene matches: 11. CDR3 length: 17 residues. CDR1 is DFQATT and CDR2 is SNEGSKA in the germline V gene (reference sequence). CDR3 sequence (DNA): TGCAGTGCTACCCCGGGGGGGTGGGGACTAGCCAAAAACATTCAGTACTTC. Translating it yields CSATPGGWGLAKNIQYF.

This clonotype was picked up many times. This chain joins TRBV12-3 or TRBV12-4 and TRBJ2-7; 10 bases match TRBD1. The CDR3 has 16 amino acids. V lost 4 bases and J lost 4; bases outside the gene matches: 10. The CDR3 loop is CASSSPGTGVKYEQYF. The CDR3 DNA reads TGTGCCAGCAGTTCCCCGGGGACAGGGGTAAAATACGAGCAGTACTTC.

This clonotype was seen a few times. At one boundary the junction diverges from the germline segment, which might be a read error. The chain couples TRBV28 to TRBJ1-5; no clear D gene. This CDR3 has 12 residues. Germline V lookup: CDR1 MDHEN, CDR2 SYDVKM. CDR3 protein: CASTSTNQSQHF. In DNA form, the CDR3 reads TGTGCCAGCACCTCGACGAATCAGTCCCAGCATTTT. Together with reference TRBV28 and TRBJ1-5, the CDR3 gives the full variable domain: DVKVTQSSRYLVKRTGEKVFLECVQDMDHENMFWYRQDPGLGLRLIYFSYDVKMKEKGDIPEGYSVSREKKERFSLILESASTNQTSMYLCASTSTNQSQHFGDGTRLSIL.